This paragraph reports one T cell receptor (beta chain). This sample was taken from a study of blood T cell repertoires in COVID-19. Study-wide context: Samples representing acute and convalescent COVID-19 were sourced from the United States, Italy and Spain.

Source study methods: Reference gene primer amplification in the assay estimated nucleated cell counts. Libraries were prepared by immunoSEQ multiplex PCR; TCRdb keeps only in-frame clonotypes and omits some of them. Clonal size and the V and J genes are those of that table, whereas D and trimming came from the DNA. The sample yields tens of thousands of clones, about 86% seen once. Recruited during active infection, patients (from Seattle) were subsequently followed longitudinally. The CDR3 extends over 17 amino acids. Germline trimming cut 4 bases from V and 2 bases from J; bases unmatched to any gene: 6. The V gene's germline CDR1 is SEHNR and CDR2 FQNEAQ (reference sequence).

The receptor was derived from a woman aged 60-75 years with COVID-19, enrolled during active disease. The chain joins TRBV7-9 to TRBJ2-2, with TRBD1 matching 11 bases. The sequencing sample was made of peripheral blood. This CDR3 is CASSSGQGAPNTGELFF. The CDR3 DNA is TGTGCCAGCAGCTCCGGACAGGGGGCGCCTAACACCGGGGAGCTGTTTTTT.